The rows below give T cell receptor beta chains drawn from one sample of a study of response to subunit inactivated influenza vaccine. In TCRdb, the RT-PCR reads were re-called with MiXCR into one record per CDR3 protein. The table lists 540,000 or so distinct CDR3 sequences, 13% of them singletons. The sample consisted of PBMCs from blood, taken roughly 48 days after vaccination. The receptor source for this set is a man in his fifties or sixties who received an inactivated influenza vaccine. CDR3s leave out the opening cysteine and the closing phenylalanine or tryptophan. Each record gives: V gene, CDR3 protein.

v_gene: TRBV7-6
CDR3aa: ASSSQPSSGGNHINQETQY

v_gene: TRBV29-1
CDR3aa: SVESAGSTDTQY

v_gene: TRBV25-1
CDR3aa: ASSEWGDRVYGYT

v_gene: TRBV28
CDR3aa: ASTPPRGRGYGYT

v_gene: TRBV12-3/TRBV12-4
CDR3aa: ASNIHGQGNSPLH

v_gene: TRBV7-6
CDR3aa: ASSTQSQGGQGAYEQY

v_gene: TRBV20-1
CDR3aa: SAILGTRANEQF

v_gene: TRBV20-1
CDR3aa: SAREEGLAGNTIY

v_gene: TRBV24-1
CDR3aa: ATSDMGGTDTQY

v_gene: TRBV20-1
CDR3aa: SARDPGGGNTGELF

v_gene: TRBV12-3/TRBV12-4
CDR3aa: ASRRDSEETQY

v_gene: TRBV5-1
CDR3aa: ASSWSKAATNEKLF

v_gene: TRBV7-9
CDR3aa: ASSLAALSPYEQY

v_gene: TRBV12-3/TRBV12-4
CDR3aa: ASTISLRGEQF

v_gene: TRBV5-1
CDR3aa: ASSPGTSRGETQY

v_gene: TRBV21-1
CDR3aa: ASSGPHVAGGLEDTQY

v_gene: TRBV3-1
CDR3aa: ASSQRGLPEQY

v_gene: TRBV27
CDR3aa: ASSLLPPYNEQF

v_gene: TRBV12-3/TRBV12-4
CDR3aa: ASSQGWGGSSYNEQF

v_gene: TRBV6-2/TRBV6-3
CDR3aa: ASSYSRGKSYEQY